These 20 T cell receptor beta chains originate from one sample sequenced in a study of blood T cells in healthy people across ages. A J-beta primer mix and a sample-barcoded 5' primer were used in a second PCR of roughly 6 to 11 cycles. MiXCR, applied by TCRdb to the 5' RACE reads, yields one record per CDR3 protein. This table has approximately 1.5 million distinct CDR3 sequences, roughly 30% appearing once. The sequenced sample was blood. The origin of the receptors is a woman in her twenties or thirties in good health.

The chain is built from TRBV18 and TRBJ2-3; no firm D call. The CDR3 is made up of 13 amino acids. Germline V gene sequence: CDR1 KGHSH, CDR2 LQKENI. With 5 bases removed from V and 4 bases from J, the gap between germline ends came to 10 bases. CDR3 in DNA: TGTGCCAGCTCAACGGGTGTTCCAGATACGCAGTATTTT. The encoded protein is CASSTGVPDTQYF.

This clonotype was seen only a few times. The gene calls are TRBV12-3 or TRBV12-4 and TRBJ1-6, with 8 bases identical to TRBD1. The V segment lost 7 bases and the J segment 9 bases; nucleotides outside the gene matches: 8. The CDR3 runs 14 residues. The CDR3 loop reads CASTPDRGGSPLHF. CDR3 DNA sequence: TGTGCCAGCACCCCCGACAGGGGAGGTTCACCCCTCCACTTT.

This clonotype has more than one count but fewer than ten. The chain is built from TRBV4-1 and TRBJ2-2; TRBD1 is a possible D gene (5 bases). This CDR3 is built from 16 residues. Germline lookup yields CDR1 MGHRA and CDR2 YSYEKL. With 0 bases removed from V and 3 bases from J, the gap between germline ends came to 11 bases. The CDR3 loop is CASSQDYQGDTGELFF. The CDR3 DNA reads as TGCGCCAGCAGCCAAGATTACCAGGGTGACACCGGGGAGCTGTTTTTT.

The gene calls are TRBV30 and TRBJ2-5; D remains unclear. Trimming removed 0 bases from V and 0 bases from J, with 8 bases in between. Per germline, CDR1 GTSNPN and CDR2 SVGIG (reference sequence). The CDR3 extends over 14 amino acids. CDR3: CAWSVSWYQETQYF. The CDR3 DNA sequence: TGTGCCTGGAGTGTTAGCTGGTACCAAGAGACCCAGTACTTC.

This clonotype was seen only a few times. The chain joins TRBV2 to TRBJ2-1; 9 bases are shared with TRBD1. In germline, CDR1 is SNHLY, CDR2 FYNNEI. There are 15 residues in the CDR3. With 1 base clipped from V and 6 bases from J, the junction kept 4 bases outside the gene matches. The CDR3 nucleotides read TGTGCCAGCAGTGAAGGGCGGACAGGGGTCAATGAGCAGTTCTTC. Residues: CASSEGRTGVNEQFF.

In DNA form, the CDR3 reads TGCGCCAGCAGCTGCCCTCCCCTCCACTTT. Amino acid sequence: CASSCPPLHF. The V gene is TRBV5-1, the J gene TRBJ1-6; the D is unclear. This CDR3 contains 10 residues. The germline V gene encodes CDR1 SGHRS and CDR2 YFSETQ. The V and J ends lost 3 bases and 13 bases respectively, with 5 bases between them. Filled out from reference TRBV5-1 and TRBJ1-6, the complete variable domain reads KAGVTQTPRYLIKTRGQQVTLSCSPISGHRSVSWYQQTPGQGLQFLFEYFSETQRNKGNFPGRFSGRQFSNSRSEMNVSTLELGDSALYLCASSCPPLHFGNGTRLTVT.

This clonotype was seen a single time. Since a much larger clone is just one base distant, this may be a read error. This rearrangement joins TRBV6-4 to TRBJ2-7; 7 bases agree with TRBD1. V shed 6 bases and J 7 bases; nucleotides not matched to a gene: 12. Germline assignment: CDR1 MRHNA and CDR2 SNTAGT. The CDR3 loop spans 14 amino acids. Here the CDR3 reads CASSPRTGYNEQYF. CDR3 coding DNA: TGTGCCAGCAGCCCAAGGACAGGCTACAATGAGCAGTACTTC.

Ten or more counts support this clonotype. This chain links TRBV9 with TRBJ2-3; no clear D gene. Trimming removed 0 bases from V and 3 bases from J, with 5 bases in between. The germline CDR1 and CDR2 sequences are SGDLS and YYNGEE. This CDR3 region has 13 residues. The CDR3 spells CASSVGYTDTQYF. The CDR3, as DNA: TGTGCCAGCAGCGTAGGATATACAGATACGCAGTATTTT.

This clonotype was seen only a few times. V gene TRBV6-2 or TRBV6-3 combines with J gene TRBJ1-4; D is unresolved. This CDR3 has 15 residues. The V gene's germline CDR1 is MNHEY and CDR2 SVGEGT. Trimming removed 4 bases from V and 0 bases from J, with 9 bases in between. The CDR3 DNA follows: TGTGCCAGCAGTTCCCGGGATGCAACTAATGAAAAACTGTTTTTT. Translating it yields CASSSRDATNEKLFF.

The rearrangement uses TRBV27 and TRBJ2-1; D possibly corresponds to TRBD2 (6 bases). The CDR3 consists of 13 residues. Germline CDR1 is MNHEY and CDR2 is SMNVEV (reference sequence). The ends were cut back, 8 bases at V and 12 bases at J, with 20 bases in the middle. CDR3 DNA sequence: TGTGCCAGCGGGAAGGACTACCACAAGGGGCAGTTCTTC. This codes for CASGKDYHKGQFF.

The table lists this clonotype with a few counts. An end of the junction differs from the germline gene, which may be a read error. The J gene is TRBJ1-2, the V gene TRBV24-1; D call uncertain. The germline V gene has CDR1 KGHDR and CDR2 SFDVKD. The CDR3 consists of 13 residues. CDR3 residues: CASSDPHRYGYTF. CDR3 sequence (DNA): TGTGCCTCCAGTGATCCCCACCGCTATGGCTACACCTTC.

The chain combines TRBV7-8 with TRBJ1-1; D perhaps matches TRBD1 (5 bases). Germline lookup yields CDR1 SGHVS and CDR2 FQNEAQ. CDR3 length: 16 amino acids. Between the trimmed V and J ends, which lost 5 bases and 3 bases, there was a span of 19 bases. The CDR3 loop is CASSLETAGIHTEAFF. The DNA of the CDR3 is TGTGCCAGCAGCCTCGAAACGGCAGGGATTCACACTGAAGCTTTCTTT.

The rearrangement joins TRBV29-1 to TRBJ1-2; D not resolved. This CDR3 region has 9 residues. Germline V gene lookup returns CDR1 SQVTM and CDR2 ANQGSEA. Trimming pared 0 bases from V and 14 bases from J, leaving 7 bases between. CDR3 region: CSVEDGRTF. The CDR3 DNA reads as TGCAGCGTTGAAGATGGCCGAACCTTC.

Comments on this clonotype: One junction end disagrees with the germline gene, perhaps due to a read error. V is TRBV11-2 and J is TRBJ1-1; D call uncertain. CDR1 is SGHAT and CDR2 is FQNNGV in the germline V gene. The CDR3 has 11 residues. The CDR3 sequence is CACSFTTEAFF. CDR3 bases: TGTGCCTGCAGCTTCACCACTGAAGCTTTCTTT.

About this clonotype itself: Given a much more abundant clone one base away, this may be a read error. The chain recombines TRBV6-6 with TRBJ2-4; possible D gene TRBD1, 6 bases. Per germline, CDR1 MNHNY and CDR2 SVGAGI (reference sequence). Trimming removed 6 bases at V and 13 bases at J, with 22 bases between. The CDR3 is made up of 14 amino acids. The CDR3: CASRHRAEKDGQYF. The CDR3 region has the DNA TGTGCCAGCAGGCACAGGGCAGAGAAAGACGGGCAGTACTTC.

This clonotype was detected many times. The chain uses TRBV29-1 and TRBJ2-7, with unresolved D. The V end lost 5 bases, the J end lost 5 bases, and 10 bases lay between the germline ends. The CDR3 sequence is 11 residues long. Germline loops: CDR1 SQVTM, CDR2 ANQGSEA. CDR3: CSVNPEHEQYF. CDR3 nucleotide sequence: TGCAGCGTTAATCCGGAACACGAGCAGTACTTC.

This chain links TRBV3-1 with TRBJ2-3; weak D call: TRBD2 (7 bases). The CDR3 spans 18 residues. From germline, CDR1 is LGHDT and CDR2 YNNKEL (reference sequence). The ends were cut back, 6 bases at V and 1 base at J, with 23 bases in the middle. CDR3 in DNA: TGTGCCAGCAGTCGAGGGGGGGGCAGGGGCACGGGCACAGATACGCAGTATTTT. Residues: CASSRGGGRGTGTDTQYF.

This clonotype showed up just a few times. The rearrangement links TRBV30 to TRBJ2-4; TRBD1 matches at 10 bases. With 0 bases clipped from V and 8 bases from J, the junction kept 4 bases outside the gene matches. Germline V gene lookup returns CDR1 GTSNPN and CDR2 SVGIG (reference sequence). The CDR3 loop spans 14 amino acids. CDR3 in amino acids: CAWSVLGTGDIQYF. The CDR3 DNA is TGTGCCTGGAGTGTACTGGGGACAGGGGACATTCAGTACTTC.

This clonotype was detected only a few times. The chain combines TRBV7-3 with TRBJ2-5; D may be TRBD1 or TRBD2 (7 bases each). In germline, CDR1 is SGHTA, CDR2 FQGTGA. V shed 5 bases and J shed 2 bases, with 18 bases lying between them. CDR3 length: 16 amino acids. The CDR3 DNA sequence: TGTGCCAGCAGCCACGGCAGGGGGGGGCGACAAGAGACCCAGTACTTC. Protein product: CASSHGRGGRQETQYF.

The V call is TRBV4-1, the J call TRBJ1-2, with 7 bases that match TRBD1. The germline gives CDR1 MGHRA, CDR2 YSYEKL. The J segment lost 4 bases and the V segment lost 3 bases, leaving 5 bases of the junction unmatched. This CDR3 is built from 14 residues. The CDR3 nucleotides are TGCGCCAGCAGCCACGGACAGGACATCTATGGCTACACCTTC. Its protein is CASSHGQDIYGYTF.